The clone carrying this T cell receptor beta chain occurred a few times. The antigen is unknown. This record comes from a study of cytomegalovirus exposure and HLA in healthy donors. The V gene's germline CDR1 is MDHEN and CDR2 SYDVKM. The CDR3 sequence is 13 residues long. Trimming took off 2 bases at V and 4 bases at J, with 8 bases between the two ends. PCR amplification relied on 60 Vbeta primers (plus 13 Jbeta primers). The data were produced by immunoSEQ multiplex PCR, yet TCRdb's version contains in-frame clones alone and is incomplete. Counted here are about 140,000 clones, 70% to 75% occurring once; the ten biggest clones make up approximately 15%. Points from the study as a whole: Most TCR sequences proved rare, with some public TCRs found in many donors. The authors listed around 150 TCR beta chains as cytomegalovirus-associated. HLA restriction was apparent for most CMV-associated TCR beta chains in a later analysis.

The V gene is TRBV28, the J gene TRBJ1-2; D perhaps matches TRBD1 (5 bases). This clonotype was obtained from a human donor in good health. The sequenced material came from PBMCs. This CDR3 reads CASSLTGVYGYTF. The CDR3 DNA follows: TGTGCCAGCAGTTTAACAGGCGTCTATGGCTACACCTTC.